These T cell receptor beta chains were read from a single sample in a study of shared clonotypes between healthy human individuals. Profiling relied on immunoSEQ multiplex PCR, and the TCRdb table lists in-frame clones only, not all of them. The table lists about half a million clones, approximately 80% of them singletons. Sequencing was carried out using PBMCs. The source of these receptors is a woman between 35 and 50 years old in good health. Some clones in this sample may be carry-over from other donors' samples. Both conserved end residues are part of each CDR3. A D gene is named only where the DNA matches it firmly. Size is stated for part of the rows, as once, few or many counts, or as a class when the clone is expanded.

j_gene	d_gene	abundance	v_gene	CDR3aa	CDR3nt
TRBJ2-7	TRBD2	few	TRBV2	CASRSGTSGWYEQYF	TGTGCCAGCAGGTCCGGGACTAGCGGGTGGTACGAGCAGTACTTC
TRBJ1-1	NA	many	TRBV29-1	CSAGAGWGMNTEAFF	TGCAGCGCTGGGGCGGGTTGGGGAATGAACACTGAAGCTTTCTTT
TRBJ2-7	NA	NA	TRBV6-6	CASSYSTDLHF	TGTGCCAGCAGTTACTCGACGGACTTGCACTTC
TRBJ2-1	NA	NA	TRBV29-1	CSIGGRVEQFF	TGCAGCATAGGGGGGAGGGTGGAGCAGTTCTTC
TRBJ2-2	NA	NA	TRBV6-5	CASSYGRNTGELFF	TGTGCCAGCAGTTACGGCAGGAACACCGGGGAGCTGTTTTTT
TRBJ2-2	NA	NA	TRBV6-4	CASSVEGISGELFF	TGTGCCAGCAGTGTTGAAGGTATCTCCGGGGAGCTGTTTTTT
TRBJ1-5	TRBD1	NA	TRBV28	CASSPRGGTNSNQPQHF	TGTGCCAGCAGTCCCAGGGGGGGGACTAATAGCAATCAGCCCCAGCATTTT
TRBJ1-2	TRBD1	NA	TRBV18	CASSPDRGSYGYTF	TGTGCCAGCTCACCGGACAGGGGGTCCTATGGCTACACCTTC
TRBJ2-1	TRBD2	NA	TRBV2	CASSSGRTSGSGEQFF	TGTGCCAGCAGTTCCGGGAGAACTAGCGGGAGTGGAGAGCAGTTCTTC
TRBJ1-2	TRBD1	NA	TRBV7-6	CASSLDRIGYTF	TGTGCCAGCAGCCTGGACAGGATAGGCTACACCTTC
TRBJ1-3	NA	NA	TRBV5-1	CASSLTRSAGNTIYF	TGCGCCAGCAGCTTGACCAGAAGTGCTGGAAACACCATATATTTT
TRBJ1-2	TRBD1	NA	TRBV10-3	CAIRSDRGDYGYTF	TGTGCCATCAGATCGGACAGGGGTGACTATGGCTACACCTTC
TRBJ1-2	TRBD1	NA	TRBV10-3	CAISAQTGSYGYTF	TGTGCCATCAGTGCCCAGACAGGGTCCTATGGCTACACATTC
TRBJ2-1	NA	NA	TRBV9	CASSVGPPGRNYNEQFF	TGTGCCAGCAGCGTCGGCCCCCCGGGGCGGAACTACAATGAGCAGTTCTTC
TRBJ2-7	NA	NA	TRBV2	CASTPGPNGAYEQYF	TGTGCCAGCACCCCGGGCCCGAACGGGGCCTACGAGCAGTACTTC
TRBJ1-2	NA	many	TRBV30	CAWSVPSRDVNGYTF	TGTGCCTGGAGTGTACCGAGCAGGGACGTTAATGGCTACACCTTC
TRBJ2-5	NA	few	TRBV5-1	CASSSLPRGQETQYF	TGCGCCAGCAGCTCGCTCCCGAGGGGCCAAGAGACCCAGTACTTC
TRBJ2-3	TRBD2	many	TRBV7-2	CASSLDPAGITDTQYF	TGTGCCAGCAGCTTAGATCCAGCGGGGATAACAGATACGCAGTATTTT
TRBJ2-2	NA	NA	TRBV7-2	CASSLGAGSTGELFF	TGTGCCAGCAGCTTGGGGGCCGGAAGCACCGGGGAGCTGTTTTTT
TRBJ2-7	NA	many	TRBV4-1	CASSQSGIKNTHEQYF	TGCGCCAGCAGCCAAAGCGGTATTAAGAACACACACGAGCAGTACTTC
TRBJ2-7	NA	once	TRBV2	CASSELLGARDEQYF	TGTGCCAGCAGTGAACTTTTGGGGGCGCGGGACGAGCAGTACTTC
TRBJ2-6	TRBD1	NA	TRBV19	CASTPWGTASGANVLTF	TGTGCCAGTACCCCATGGGGGACAGCCTCTGGGGCCAACGTCCTGACTTTC